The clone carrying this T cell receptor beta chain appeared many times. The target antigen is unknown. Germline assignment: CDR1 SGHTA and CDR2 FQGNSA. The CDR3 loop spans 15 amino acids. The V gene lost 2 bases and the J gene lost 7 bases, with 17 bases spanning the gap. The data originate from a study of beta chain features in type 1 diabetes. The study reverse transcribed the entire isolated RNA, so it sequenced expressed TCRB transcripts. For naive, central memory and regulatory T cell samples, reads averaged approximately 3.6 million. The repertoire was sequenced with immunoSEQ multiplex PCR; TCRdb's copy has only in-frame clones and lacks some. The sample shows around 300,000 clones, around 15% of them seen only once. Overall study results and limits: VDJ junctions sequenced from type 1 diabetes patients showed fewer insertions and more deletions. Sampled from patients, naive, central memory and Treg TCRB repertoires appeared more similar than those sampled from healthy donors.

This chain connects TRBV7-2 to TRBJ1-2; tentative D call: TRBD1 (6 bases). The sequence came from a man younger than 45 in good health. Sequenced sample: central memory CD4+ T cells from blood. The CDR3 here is CASSLQSGVEAGYTF. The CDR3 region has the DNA TGTGCCAGCAGCTTACAGTCAGGGGTCGAGGCTGGCTACACCTTC.